This passage covers 30 T cell receptor beta chains from one sample sequenced in a study of shared clonotypes between healthy human individuals. Profiled with immunoSEQ multiplex PCR; TCRdb holds only in-frame clones, not every one. Of about 1.1 million clones in the sample, approximately 75% were seen once. Sequenced material: memory CD4+ T cells from PBMCs. Sample subset: CD45RA-negative fraction. Every receptor here comes from a man younger than 35 in good health. Some clones in this sample may be carry-over from other donors' samples.

V and J are TRBV18 and TRBJ2-7; D not certain. CDR1 is KGHSH and CDR2 is LQKENI in the germline V gene. The CDR3 consists of 13 residues. Between the trimmed V and J ends, which lost 3 bases and 0 bases, there was a span of 6 bases. The CDR3 DNA sequence: TGTGCCAGCTCACCCTCGGCCTCCTACGAGCAGTACTTC. This gives the protein CASSPSASYEQYF.

The chain has TRBV4-3 and TRBJ2-7; 8 bases line up with TRBD1. The CDR3 sequence is 16 residues long. V was clipped by 0 bases and J by 0 bases; unmatched bases: 4. Looked up from germline, CDR1 is LGHNA and CDR2 is YSLEER. The CDR3 is CASSQDYRGISYEQYF. CDR3 bases: TGCGCCAGCAGCCAAGATTACAGGGGGATCTCCTACGAGCAGTACTTC.

The gene calls are TRBV7-6 and TRBJ2-7; 7 positions match TRBD2. The V and J ends lost 1 base and 6 bases, in that order; junction bases with no gene match: 3. Germline V CDR1 and CDR2: SGHVS, FNYEAQ. CDR3 length: 13 amino acids. The CDR3 sequence is CASSLERGSEQYF. The CDR3 nucleotides read TGTGCCAGCAGCTTAGAGCGCGGGAGCGAGCAGTACTTC.

This clone came up a few times. The rearrangement links TRBV11-3 to TRBJ1-1; D possibly corresponds to TRBD1 (5 bases). The CDR3 length is 15 residues. The ends were cut back, 4 bases at V and 4 bases at J, with 16 bases in the middle. Germline V gives CDR1 SGHNT, CDR2 YENEEA. The CDR3 bases are TGTGCCAGCAGCTCTTCCTCCGGGGGAACCACTGAAGCTTTCTTT. Translated, it gives CASSSSSGGTTEAFF.

This clone was counted once. As DNA, the CDR3 is TGTGCCAGCAGTTTGCGGAATTCACCCCTCCACTTT. Its protein product is CASSLRNSPLHF. V and J are TRBV28 and TRBJ1-6; D not certain. This CDR3 comprises 12 residues. Germline V gives CDR1 MDHEN, CDR2 SYDVKM. V was clipped by 3 bases and J by 7 bases, with 4 bases between them. Based on the CDR3 plus reference TRBV28 and TRBJ1-6, the full variable domain is DVKVTQSSRYLVKRTGEKVFLECVQDMDHENMFWYRQDPGLGLRLIYFSYDVKMKEKGDIPEGYSVSREKKERFSLILESASTNQTSMYLCASSLRNSPLHFGNGTRLTVT.

The genes are TRBV7-3 and TRBJ2-3, with no clear D. Trimming stripped 3 bases from V and 2 bases from J, with 12 bases between. The CDR3 sequence is 15 residues long. Germline V gene lookup returns CDR1 SGHTA and CDR2 FQGTGA. The CDR3 protein is CASSFRPGPTDTQYF. The CDR3 DNA follows: TGTGCCAGCAGCTTCCGCCCGGGCCCCACAGATACGCAGTATTTT.

This chain joins TRBV9 and TRBJ2-3; D gene uncertain. Germline CDR1 SGDLS, CDR2 YYNGEE. The V end lost 0 bases, the J end lost 4 bases, and 12 bases lay between the germline ends. The CDR3 length is 15 residues. CDR3 region: CASSVEGFFADTQYF. The CDR3 DNA is TGTGCCAGCAGCGTAGAAGGGTTTTTCGCAGATACGCAGTATTTT. The full variable domain, its missing parts supplied by reference TRBV9 and TRBJ2-3, is DSGVTQTPKHLITATGQRVTLRCSPRSGDLSVYWYQQSLDQGLQFLIQYYNGEERAKGNILERFSAQQFPDLHSELNLSSLELGDSALYFCASSVEGFFADTQYFGPGTRLTVL.

The chain uses TRBV2 and TRBJ1-1; maybe TRBD1 (5 bases). The CDR3 totals 14 residues. Germline V gene sequence: CDR1 SNHLY, CDR2 FYNNEI. V lost 3 bases and J 1 base, leaving 9 bases between the germline ends. The CDR3, as DNA: TGTGCCAGCAGTGATCAGGGATGGAACACTGAAGCTTTCTTT. Translated: CASSDQGWNTEAFF.

The V and J genes are TRBV9 and TRBJ2-2; a possible D gene is TRBD1 (6 bases). V lost 0 bases to trimming and J lost 2 bases, with 11 bases between them. This CDR3 has 16 amino acids. Germline CDR1 SGDLS, CDR2 YYNGEE. The CDR3 DNA reads TGTGCCAGCAGCGTAGAAACAGGGCGAAACACCGGGGAGCTGTTTTTT. Amino acid sequence: CASSVETGRNTGELFF.

The chain employs TRBV11-2 and TRBJ2-5, with 11 positions matching TRBD1. V lost 4 bases and J lost 9; bases outside the gene matches: 13. Germline V gene sequence: CDR1 SGHAT, CDR2 FQNNGV. The length of the CDR3 is 16 residues. The CDR3 sequence: CASSSIGQGAPRAQYF. The CDR3 nucleotides are TGTGCCAGCAGCTCAATCGGACAGGGGGCCCCACGGGCCCAGTACTTC.

CDR3 nucleotide sequence: TGTGCCAGCAGCTTAAGCCTCCGGGCCAATGAGCAGTTCTTC. Translated: CASSLSLRANEQFF. V is TRBV13 and J is TRBJ2-1; no firm D call. The CDR3 spans 14 residues. V was trimmed by 2 bases and J by 6 bases, leaving 11 bases between them. Germline V gene lookup returns CDR1 PRHDT and CDR2 FYEKMQ (reference sequence).

This clone occurred a few times. The J gene is TRBJ2-3, the V gene TRBV15; 9 positions agree with TRBD1. Germline V lookup: CDR1 LNHNV, CDR2 YYDKDF (reference sequence). The CDR3 runs to 14 residues. Trimming cost V 4 bases and J 3 bases; bases outside gene matches: 2. The CDR3 protein is CATSIGTGTDTQYF. For the CDR3, the DNA is TGTGCCACCAGCATCGGGACAGGGACAGATACGCAGTATTTT.

This sequence joins TRBV11-2 and TRBJ2-7, with TRBD2 as a possible D gene (6 bases). From germline, CDR1 is SGHAT and CDR2 FQNNGV. This CDR3 has 16 amino acids. Trimming pared 1 base from V and 7 bases from J, leaving 20 bases between. CDR3 sequence: CASSLALGLLTGEQYF. For the CDR3, the DNA is TGTGCCAGCAGCTTAGCATTGGGACTTCTCACGGGTGAGCAGTACTTC.

V is TRBV6-1 and J is TRBJ2-1; 8 nucleotides agree with TRBD1. Germline V CDR1 and CDR2: MNHNS, SASEGT. The CDR3 consists of 15 residues. Trimming took 3 bases from V and 2 from J; bases not matched to a gene: 3. The CDR3 sequence is CASSDRGPTYNEQFF. Written as DNA, the CDR3 is TGTGCCAGCAGTGACAGGGGGCCTACCTACAATGAGCAGTTCTTC.

This clone was seen a handful of times. The rearrangement uses TRBV11-3 and TRBJ2-1; tentatively, D is TRBD2 (6 bases). V lost 1 base and J lost 6, with 16 bases in between. The CDR3 length is 16 residues. CDR1 SGHNT and CDR2 YENEEA come from the germline V gene. CDR3 nucleotides: TGTGCCAGCAGCTTAGTTGGGCGGGGTCCCTTCAATGAGCAGTTCTTC. Its translation: CASSLVGRGPFNEQFF.

This clone was counted between two and nine times. The gene calls are TRBV28 and TRBJ2-3, with D tentatively TRBD1 (6 bases). The V and J ends lost 8 bases and 10 bases respectively, with 16 bases between them. In germline, CDR1 is MDHEN, CDR2 SYDVKM. This CDR3 has 12 amino acids. The CDR3 nucleotides are TGTGCCAGCCTCACCCGCGACAGGTCGCAGTATTTT. It yields the protein CASLTRDRSQYF.

This clone came up once. The J gene is TRBJ2-1, the V gene TRBV11-3, with 7 bases fitting TRBD2. Germline trimming cut 5 bases from V and 7 bases from J; bases unmatched to any gene: 5. This CDR3 has 13 residues. The germline CDR1 and CDR2 sequences are SGHNT and YENEEA. Here the CDR3 DNA reads TGTGCCAGCAGCGTGGGCGGGGGTAATGAGCAGTTCTTC. It is translated as CASSVGGGNEQFF.

This clone showed up just a few times. The V gene is TRBV5-1, the J gene TRBJ2-4; possible D gene TRBD2, 5 bases. V lost 4 bases and J lost 12, with 17 bases in between. The CDR3 has 13 residues. The germline V gene encodes CDR1 SGHRS and CDR2 YFSETQ. CDR3 in amino acids: CASSTETGGGQYF. DNA of the CDR3: TGCGCCAGCAGCACTGAGACCGGAGGTGGTCAGTACTTC.

The chain's CDR3 is CASRTRNQPQHF. The CDR3 region has the DNA TGTGCCAGCAGAACTCGGAATCAGCCCCAGCATTTT. The rearrangement joins TRBV6-5 to TRBJ1-5; D remains unclear. CDR1 MNHEY and CDR2 SVGAGI come from the germline V gene. Trimming removed 6 bases from V and 4 bases from J, with 7 bases in between. The CDR3 is made up of 12 amino acids.

The genes are TRBV28 and TRBJ2-5, with D perhaps TRBD2 (5 bases). V shed 3 bases and J shed 3 bases, with 11 bases lying between them. Germline loops: CDR1 MDHEN, CDR2 SYDVKM. The CDR3 spans 14 residues. The CDR3 loop reads CASSFFGEKETQYF. CDR3 DNA: TGTGCCAGCAGTTTTTTCGGGGAAAAAGAGACCCAGTACTTC.

V usage is TRBV30 and J usage is TRBJ1-5; D is ambiguous. The V gene's germline CDR1 is GTSNPN and CDR2 SVGIG (reference sequence). V lost 0 bases to trimming and J lost 3 bases, with 12 bases between them. The CDR3 totals 15 residues. In DNA, the CDR3 is TGTGCCTGGAGTGTCGGGGATTTATACAATCAGCCCCAGCATTTT. Translation gives CAWSVGDLYNQPQHF.

The sample holds a few counts of this clone. This sequence joins TRBV19 and TRBJ1-5, with TRBD1 matching over 9 bases. CDR3 length: 14 residues. V was pared by 8 bases and J by 7 bases, with 9 bases of the junction left unmatched. Germline V gene sequence: CDR1 LNHDA, CDR2 SQIVND (reference sequence). CDR3 sequence: CASADRGGPQPQHF. CDR3 coding DNA: TGTGCCAGTGCCGACAGGGGGGGTCCGCAGCCCCAGCATTTT.

J is TRBJ1-1 and V is TRBV10-3; the match to TRBD1 covers 9 bases. V lost 2 bases to trimming and J lost 2 bases; unmatched junction nucleotides: 9. The CDR3 sequence is 17 residues long. The germline gives CDR1 ENHRY, CDR2 SYGVKD. CDR3 sequence: CAISETPGQGDNTEAFF. As DNA, the CDR3 is TGTGCCATCAGTGAGACCCCGGGACAGGGAGACAACACTGAAGCTTTCTTT.

The chain combines TRBV2 with TRBJ1-5, with 7 bases that match TRBD1. Germline CDR1 SNHLY, CDR2 FYNNEI. The CDR3 extends over 15 amino acids. The junction had 1 base not matched to a gene; V was cut back by 1 base and J by 1 base. CDR3 region: CASSEETGSNQPQHF. In nucleotides, the CDR3 is TGTGCCAGCAGTGAAGAGACAGGGAGCAATCAGCCCCAGCATTTT.

For this clone: The sample carries other DNA sequences with the same CDR3. The chain combines TRBV5-1 with TRBJ2-5; possible D gene TRBD2, 6 bases. Germline CDR1 reads SGHRS; CDR2 reads YFSETQ. This CDR3 has 15 residues. The ends were cut back, 0 bases at V and 3 bases at J, with 12 bases in the middle. The CDR3 protein is CASSLGAGTEETQYF. CDR3 DNA: TGCGCCAGCAGCTTGGGGGCGGGAACTGAAGAGACCCAGTACTTC.

This chain links TRBV7-3 with TRBJ1-1, with 9 bases aligning to TRBD1. The germline CDR1 and CDR2 sequences are SGHTA and FQGTGA. Trimming cost V 0 bases and J 9 bases; bases outside gene matches: 2. This CDR3 comprises 13 residues. Written as DNA, the CDR3 is TGTGCCAGCAGCTTAACCGGGACAGGGAAAGCTTTCTTT. This translates into CASSLTGTGKAFF.

The genes are TRBV5-4 and TRBJ2-7, with TRBD1 matching 10 bases. The trim removed 0 bases at V and 4 bases at J, leaving 4 bases unmatched. CDR1 is SGHNT, CDR2 YYREEE, per germline (reference sequence). The CDR3 consists of 15 residues. This CDR3 reads CASSLGRDRGYEQYF. CDR3 coding DNA: TGTGCCAGCAGCTTGGGCCGGGACAGGGGTTACGAGCAGTACTTC.

The V gene is TRBV6-1, the J gene TRBJ1-5; weak D call: TRBD1 (5 bases). CDR1 is MNHNS, CDR2 SASEGT, per germline. The CDR3 sequence is 15 residues long. Trimming took 6 bases from V and 5 from J, leaving 17 bases between them. The CDR3 reads CASRGLAGGDQPQHF. The CDR3 DNA sequence: TGTGCCAGCAGGGGGCTCGCAGGAGGGGATCAGCCCCAGCATTTT.

Turning to this clone: This CDR3 fails to terminate in the conserved phenylalanine or tryptophan, so it likely reflects a read error. The V gene is TRBV29-1, the J gene TRBJ1-1, with D perhaps matching TRBD1 (6 bases). This CDR3 region has 13 residues. Germline CDR1 and CDR2: SQVTM and ANQGSEA. V lost 3 bases to trimming and J lost 5 bases, with 13 bases between them. The CDR3 loop reads CSVEVRGGTEAFL. For the CDR3, the DNA is TGCAGCGTTGAGGTTAGGGGGGGTACTGAAGCTTTCCTT.

J is TRBJ2-7 and V is TRBV28; D possibly corresponds to TRBD2 (6 bases). Between the trimmed V and J ends, which lost 5 bases and 0 bases, there was a span of 11 bases. The CDR3 sequence is 14 residues long. Germline lookup yields CDR1 MDHEN and CDR2 SYDVKM. CDR3 sequence reads: CASSKELASYEQYF. CDR3 sequence (DNA): TGTGCCAGCAGTAAAGAACTAGCCTCCTACGAGCAGTACTTC.